This T cell receptor beta chain was identified in a study of T cell responses to AZD1222 COVID-19 vaccine. J was trimmed by 4 bases and V by 0 bases; bases with no gene match: 7. CDR1 and CDR2 (germline): SGHKS, YYEKEE (reference sequence). CDR3 size: 16 residues. Only in-frame clones appear in the TCRdb table, and some are missing; sequencing was by immunoSEQ multiplex PCR. The repertoire holds 200,000 or so clones, roughly 92% seen once, with roughly a tenth in the top ten. Notes on the study in general: Spike-specific TCR breadth and depth rose after two AZD1222 doses. Clonal diversity was possibly underestimated; the donors were predominantly white British and more often female. No day 14 peak samples; only post-peak repertoires were characterized.

As concerns this clone: Its specificity is not known.

The sample consisted of peripheral blood, taken on day 0 of AZD1222 vaccination. The V call is TRBV5-5, the J call TRBJ1-2, with TRBD1 matching 9 bases. The clonotype originates from an adult in good health. CDR3 sequence: CASSLEGQGDRYGYTF. The CDR3 region has the DNA TGTGCCAGCAGCTTGGAGGGACAGGGAGACCGCTATGGCTACACCTTC.